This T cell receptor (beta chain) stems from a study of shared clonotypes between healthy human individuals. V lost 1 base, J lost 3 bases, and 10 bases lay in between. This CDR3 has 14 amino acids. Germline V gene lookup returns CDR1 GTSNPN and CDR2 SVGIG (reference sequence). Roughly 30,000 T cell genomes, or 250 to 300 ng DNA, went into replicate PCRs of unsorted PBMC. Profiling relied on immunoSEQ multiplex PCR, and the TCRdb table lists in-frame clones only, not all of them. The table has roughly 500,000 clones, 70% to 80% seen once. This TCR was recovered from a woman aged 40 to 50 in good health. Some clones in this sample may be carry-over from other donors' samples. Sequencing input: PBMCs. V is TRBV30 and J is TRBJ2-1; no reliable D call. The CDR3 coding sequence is TGTGCCTGGAGTGACTTCCGCCACTACAATGAGCAGTTCTTC. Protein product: CAWSDFRHYNEQFF.